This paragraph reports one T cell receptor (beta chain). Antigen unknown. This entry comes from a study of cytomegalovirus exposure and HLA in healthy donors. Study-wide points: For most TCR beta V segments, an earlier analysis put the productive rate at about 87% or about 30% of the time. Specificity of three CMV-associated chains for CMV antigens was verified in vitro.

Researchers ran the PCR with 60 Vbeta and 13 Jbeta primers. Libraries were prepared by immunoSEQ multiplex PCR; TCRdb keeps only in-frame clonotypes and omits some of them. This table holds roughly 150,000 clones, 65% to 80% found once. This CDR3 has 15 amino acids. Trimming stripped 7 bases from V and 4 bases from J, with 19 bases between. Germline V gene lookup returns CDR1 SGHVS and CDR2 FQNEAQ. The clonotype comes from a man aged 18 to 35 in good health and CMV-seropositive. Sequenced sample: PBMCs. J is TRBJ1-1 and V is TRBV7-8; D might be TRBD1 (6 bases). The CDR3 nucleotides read TGTGCCAGCACCTTGGGGGCAGGCAGACGCACTGAAGCTTTCTTT. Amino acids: CASTLGAGRRTEAFF.